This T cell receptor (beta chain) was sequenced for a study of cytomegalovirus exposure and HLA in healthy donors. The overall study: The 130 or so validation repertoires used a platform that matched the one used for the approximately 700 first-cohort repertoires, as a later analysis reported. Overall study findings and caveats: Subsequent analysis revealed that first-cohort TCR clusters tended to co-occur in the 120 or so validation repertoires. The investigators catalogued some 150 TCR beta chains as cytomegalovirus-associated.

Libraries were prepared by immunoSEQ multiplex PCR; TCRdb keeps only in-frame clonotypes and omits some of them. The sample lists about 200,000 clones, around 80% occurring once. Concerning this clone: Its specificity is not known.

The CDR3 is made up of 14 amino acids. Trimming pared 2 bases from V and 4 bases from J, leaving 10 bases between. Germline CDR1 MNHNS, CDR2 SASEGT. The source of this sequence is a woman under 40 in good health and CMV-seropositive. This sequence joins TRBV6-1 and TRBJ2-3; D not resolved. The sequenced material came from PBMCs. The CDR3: CASSELGDPDTQYF. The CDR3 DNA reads TGTGCCAGCAGTGAACTAGGAGACCCAGATACGCAGTATTTT.